One sample yielded the 19 T cell receptor beta chains listed below, sequenced in a study of T-cell reconstitution after alpha-beta-depleted transplantation in children. Preparing the TCRbeta library involved the use of unique molecular identifiers. MiXCR, applied by TCRdb to the PCR reads, yields one record per CDR3 protein. The sample lists fewer than 750,000 distinct CDR3 sequences, under 25% seen once, with 11% to 15% in the top ten. The starting material was PBMCs, mostly from graft donor cells, obtained 360 days after TCRalphabeta/CD19-depleted stem cell transplant. Receptor source: a boy in the first two years of life who had a stem cell transplant for acute myeloid leukemia, so the T cells may come from the graft donor.

This clonotype came up many times. V is TRBV12-3 or TRBV12-4 and J is TRBJ2-3; 13 bases are shared with TRBD2. CDR3 size: 15 residues. V lost 6 bases and J lost 4; bases outside the gene matches: 4. CDR3 sequence (DNA): TGTGCCAGCAGCACTAGCGGGGGGGATTCAGATACGCAGTATTTT. It codes for CASSTSGGDSDTQYF.

This clonotype was found once. The V gene is TRBV28, the J gene TRBJ2-7; D gene ambiguous. This CDR3 comprises 13 residues. Per the germline V gene, CDR1 is MDHEN and CDR2 is SYDVKM. Trimming pared 3 bases from V and 3 bases from J, leaving 9 bases between. CDR3 sequence: CASSFSGLYEQYV. The DNA of the CDR3 is TGTGCCAGCAGTTTCTCCGGCCTCTACGAGCAGTACGTC.

This clonotype appeared many times. This chain uses TRBV20-1 with TRBJ2-5; D possibly uses TRBD1 or TRBD2 (5 bases each). The germline V gene encodes CDR1 DFQATT and CDR2 SNEGSKA (reference sequence). Trimming shortened V by 1 base and J by 2 bases, and 8 bases separated the two germline ends. The CDR3 has 13 residues. CDR3 protein: CSARVGVQETQYF. The CDR3 DNA reads TGCAGTGCTAGAGTGGGGGTGCAAGAGACCCAGTACTTC.

This chain links TRBV20-1 with TRBJ2-5, with 8 bases matching TRBD2. Germline V gene data show CDR1 as DFQATT and CDR2 as SNEGSKA (reference sequence). Unmatched junction bases numbered 5, after V lost 5 bases and J lost 3 bases. The CDR3 loop spans 13 amino acids. The CDR3 nucleotides are TGCAGTGCTCAAGGAGCGGGGGAAGAGACCCAGTACTTC. Protein product: CSAQGAGEETQYF.

Many counts were recorded for this clonotype. The chain employs TRBV12-3 or TRBV12-4 and TRBJ2-7; D gene ambiguous. Between the trimmed V and J ends, which lost 2 bases and 4 bases, there was a span of 9 bases. The CDR3 is 13 residues long. CDR3 protein: CASSLNVEYEQYF. CDR3 nucleotide sequence: TGTGCCAGCAGTTTAAATGTAGAGTACGAGCAGTACTTC.

This clonotype was counted at least ten times. This chain joins TRBV6-2 or TRBV6-3 and TRBJ2-6; D is possibly TRBD1 (5 bases). Trimming removed 5 bases at V and 2 bases at J, with 25 bases between. Germline loops: CDR1 MNHEY, CDR2 SVGEGT. There are 20 residues in the CDR3. The CDR3, as DNA: TGTGCCAGCAGTCTCCCCTCTTGGGGCAGGGCTCAGACTGGGGCCAACGTCCTGACTTTC. Encoded protein: CASSLPSWGRAQTGANVLTF.

A few counts support this clonotype. This chain uses TRBV12-3 or TRBV12-4 with TRBJ2-3; D is undetermined. The V end lost 3 bases, the J end lost 4 bases, and 5 bases lay between the germline ends. The CDR3 extends over 12 amino acids. Written as DNA, the CDR3 is TGTGCCAGCAGTTTTTTCGCAGATACGCAGTATTTT. Protein: CASSFFADTQYF.

CDR3 DNA sequence: TGTGCCAGCAGTGACTCGAACAGGGGGCGGCGGGCTTTCTTT. Residues: CASSDSNRGRRAFF. This chain connects TRBV25-1 to TRBJ1-1; 9 positions agree with TRBD1. Trimming at V came to 3 bases and at J to 11 bases, leaving 10 bases not matched to a gene. This CDR3 contains 14 residues. CDR1 is MGHDK, CDR2 SYGVNS, per germline.

The V gene is TRBV6-5, the J gene TRBJ1-5; weak D call: TRBD1 (5 bases). V was cut by 2 bases and J by 5 bases, with 7 bases left in between. Germline V CDR1 and CDR2: MNHEY, SVGAGI. The CDR3 runs to 13 residues. CDR3 sequence reads: CASSYQGHQPQHF. The CDR3 nucleotides read TGTGCCAGCAGTTACCAGGGACATCAGCCCCAGCATTTT.

The sample holds many counts of this clonotype. J is TRBJ1-1 and V is TRBV15, with 7 nucleotides matching TRBD1. Germline CDR1 is LNHNV and CDR2 is YYDKDF (reference sequence). The CDR3 length is 14 residues. With 3 bases clipped from V and 2 bases from J, the junction kept 3 bases outside the gene matches. In DNA, the CDR3 is TGTGCCACCAGCAGGGCAGGGGGAAACACTGAAGCTTTCTTT. Translated, it gives CATSRAGGNTEAFF.

This clonotype was observed many times. V and J are TRBV12-3 or TRBV12-4 and TRBJ2-3; unclear D gene. V was shortened by 3 bases and J by 3 bases, with 7 bases between the two germline ends. The CDR3 covers 13 residues. For the CDR3, the DNA is TGTGCCAGCAGTTTCCACGGGACAGATACGCAGTATTTT. Protein sequence: CASSFHGTDTQYF.

The chain couples TRBV7-9 to TRBJ1-2; perhaps TRBD1 as D (5 bases). The CDR3 is 14 amino acids. The V gene lost 4 bases and the J gene lost 6 bases, with 15 bases spanning the gap. Germline CDR1 is SEHNR and CDR2 is FQNEAQ (reference sequence). CDR3 in amino acids: CASSSLELGDGYTF. The DNA for the CDR3 is TGTGCCAGCAGCTCATTAGAATTAGGGGATGGCTACACCTTC.

This clonotype was seen more than once but under ten times. The chain combines TRBV6-5 with TRBJ2-2, with 7 bases matching TRBD2. The CDR3 is 15 residues long. Looked up from germline, CDR1 is MNHEY and CDR2 is SVGAGI. Unmatched junction bases numbered 3, after V lost 2 bases and J lost 3 bases. This CDR3 is CASSYHRGDTGELFF. The CDR3, as DNA: TGTGCCAGCAGTTACCATCGGGGGGACACCGGGGAGCTGTTTTTT.

The chain carries TRBV10-1 and TRBJ2-5, with D maybe TRBD2 (5 bases). Between the trimmed V and J ends, which lost 0 bases and 1 base, there was a span of 9 bases. The length of the CDR3 is 15 residues. Looked up from germline, CDR1 is WNHNN and CDR2 is SYGVQD (reference sequence). The CDR3, as DNA: TGCGCCAGCAGTGAGTCCACGGGGTCCCAAGAGACCCAGTACTTC. It specifies CASSESTGSQETQYF.

This clonotype was observed a single time. Being one base from a much bigger clone, this may be a read error. CDR3 DNA sequence: TGCAGTGCTAGCAATACGAGCACAGATACGCAGTATTTT. Translating it yields CSASNTSTDTQYF. The rearrangement joins TRBV20-1 to TRBJ2-3; D is uncertain. This CDR3 has 13 amino acids. The germline V gene has CDR1 DFQATT and CDR2 SNEGSKA (reference sequence). V gave up 3 bases and J gave up 0 bases, with 7 bases separating them.

Only one count was recorded for this clonotype. This chain joins TRBV4-2 and TRBJ1-4, with D perhaps matching TRBD1 (5 bases). V was trimmed by 2 bases and J by 0 bases, leaving 7 bases between them. This CDR3 region has 15 residues. Germline lookup yields CDR1 LGHNA and CDR2 YNFKEQ. CDR3 protein: CASSQPGTTNEKLFF. The CDR3 nucleotides read TGTGCCAGCAGCCAACCAGGGACAACTAATGAAAAACTGTTTTTT.

There are many counts of this clonotype. The rearrangement joins TRBV7-2 to TRBJ2-2; TRBD2 might be the D (6 bases). The CDR3 covers 15 residues. The germline CDR1 and CDR2 sequences are SGHTA and FQGNSA. Trimming pared 5 bases from V and 6 bases from J, leaving 16 bases between. CDR3 protein: CASSPTSVSPGELFF. The CDR3 DNA sequence: TGTGCCAGCAGCCCGACTAGTGTTTCCCCCGGGGAGCTGTTTTTT.

The chain is built from TRBV4-3 and TRBJ2-7, with 7 bases aligning to TRBD1. V shed 0 bases, J shed 3 bases, and the junction held 5 bases outside the gene matches. Germline-derived CDR1 and CDR2 are LGHNA and YSLEER. The CDR3 sequence is 15 residues long. The CDR3 coding sequence is TGCGCCAGCAGCCAAGACAGGGACAGATACTACGAGCAGTACTTC. Its translation is CASSQDRDRYYEQYF.

The chain links TRBV20-1 to TRBJ2-7, with D uncertain. The CDR3 extends over 13 amino acids. Trimming removed 0 bases at V and 2 bases at J, with 8 bases between. Germline V gene data show CDR1 as DFQATT and CDR2 as SNEGSKA (reference sequence). The CDR3: CSARDPYTYEQYF. The CDR3 region has the DNA TGCAGTGCTAGAGATCCTTACACCTACGAGCAGTACTTC.